The source of this TCR beta chain is a study of CD8+ T cells in alopecia areata. Study-wide background: Grafts of skin from C3H/HeJ donors aged about 6-12 months with spontaneous alopecia went to female C3H/HeJ mice aged roughly 7-10 weeks. Points from the study as a whole: An increase in clonality over normal scalp was evident in lesional scalp, especially alopecia totalis/universalis. Scalp data also include sequences from resident alphabeta T cells of normal skin.

With V trimmed by 2 bases and J by 3 bases, 2 bases remained unmatched. Germline-derived CDR1 and CDR2 are SGHDT and FRDEAV. This CDR3 has 15 residues. Isolated RNA was reverse transcribed into cDNA used as the sequencing template. Generated by immunoSEQ multiplex PCR, the TCRdb table keeps only in-frame clones and is missing some. This sample shows 270,000 or so clones and no singletons; more than 0.95% rests with the ten largest. A sort of pooled cutaneous lymph node cells used CD4, CD8alpha, NKG2D, NKG2ACE and other stains. Note on this clone: Its antigen is undetermined. The gene names given are mouse names. The read finishes 4 residues shy of the CDR3 end, and the germline J gene is used to complete it.

The V gene is TRBV14, the J gene TRBJ2-1, with TRBD1 matching 10 bases. The source of this sequence is a C3H/HeJ mouse with alopecia areata. Mouse strain MHC haplotype: H2-k. What was sequenced was CD4+ T cells sorted from a lymph node. This CDR3 is CASSLGTGVYAEQFF. Partial CDR3 DNA: TGTGCCAGCAGTTTGGGGACAGGGGTCTATGCT.